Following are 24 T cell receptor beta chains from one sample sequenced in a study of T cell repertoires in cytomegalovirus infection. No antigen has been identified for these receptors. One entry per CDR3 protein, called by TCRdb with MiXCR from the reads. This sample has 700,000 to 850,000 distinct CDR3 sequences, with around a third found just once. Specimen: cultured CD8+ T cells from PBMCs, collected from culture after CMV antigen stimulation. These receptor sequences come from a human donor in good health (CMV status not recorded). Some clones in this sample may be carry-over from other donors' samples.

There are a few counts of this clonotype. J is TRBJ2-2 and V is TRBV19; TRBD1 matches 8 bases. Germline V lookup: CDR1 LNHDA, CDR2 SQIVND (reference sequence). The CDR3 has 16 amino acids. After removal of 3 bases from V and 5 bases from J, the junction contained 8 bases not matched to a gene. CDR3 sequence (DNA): TGTGCCAGTAGTATCCCGACAGGGGTTTTTACCGGGGAGCTGTTTTTT. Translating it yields CASSIPTGVFTGELFF.

The DNA of the CDR3 is TGCGCCAGCAGCTTGGCGGGGTGGACAGCCGAATACGAGCAGTACTTC. The encoded protein is CASSLAGWTAEYEQYF. The rearrangement links TRBV5-1 to TRBJ2-7; possibly TRBD1 for D (6 bases). The CDR3 totals 16 residues. From germline, CDR1 is SGHRS and CDR2 YFSETQ. Trimming took off 0 bases at V and 4 bases at J, with 17 bases between the two ends. Supplemented by reference TRBV5-1 and TRBJ2-7, the full variable domain reads KAGVTQTPRYLIKTRGQQVTLSCSPISGHRSVSWYQQTPGQGLQFLFEYFSETQRNKGNFPGRFSGRQFSNSRSEMNVSTLELGDSALYLCASSLAGWTAEYEQYFGPGTRLTVT.

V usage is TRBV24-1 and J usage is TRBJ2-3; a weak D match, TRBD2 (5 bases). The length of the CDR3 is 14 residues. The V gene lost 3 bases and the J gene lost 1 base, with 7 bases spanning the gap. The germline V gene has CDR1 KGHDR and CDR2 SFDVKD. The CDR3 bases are TGTGCCACCAGTGATGGGAGACGCACAGATACGCAGTATTTT. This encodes CATSDGRRTDTQYF.

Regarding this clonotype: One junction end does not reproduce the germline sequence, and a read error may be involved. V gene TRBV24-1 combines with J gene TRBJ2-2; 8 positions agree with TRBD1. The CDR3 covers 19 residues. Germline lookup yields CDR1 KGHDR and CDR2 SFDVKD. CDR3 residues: CVTSDPNPPTGVITGELFF. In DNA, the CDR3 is TGTGTCACCAGTGATCCCAACCCGCCGACAGGGGTAATAACCGGGGAGCTGTTTTTT.

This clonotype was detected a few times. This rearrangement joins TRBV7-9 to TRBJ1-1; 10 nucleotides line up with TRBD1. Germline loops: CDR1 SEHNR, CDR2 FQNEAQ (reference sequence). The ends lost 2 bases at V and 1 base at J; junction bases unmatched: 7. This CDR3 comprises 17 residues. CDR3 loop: CASSLFGTGVGNTEAFF. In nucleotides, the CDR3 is TGTGCCAGCAGCTTATTCGGGACAGGGGTCGGGAACACTGAAGCTTTCTTT.

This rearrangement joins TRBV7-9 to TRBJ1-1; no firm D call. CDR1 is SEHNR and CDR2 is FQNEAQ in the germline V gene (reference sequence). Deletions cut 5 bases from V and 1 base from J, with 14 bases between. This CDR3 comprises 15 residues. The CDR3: CASSPNWGENTEAFF. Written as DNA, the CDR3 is TGTGCCAGCAGCCCTAATTGGGGAGAGAACACTGAAGCTTTCTTT.

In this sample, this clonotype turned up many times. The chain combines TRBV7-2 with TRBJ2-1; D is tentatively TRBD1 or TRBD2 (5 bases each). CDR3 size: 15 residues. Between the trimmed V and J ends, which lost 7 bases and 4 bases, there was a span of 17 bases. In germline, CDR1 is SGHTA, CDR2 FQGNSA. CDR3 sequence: CASTDGTWGYNEQFF. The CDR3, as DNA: TGTGCCAGCACCGACGGGACCTGGGGTTACAATGAGCAGTTCTTC.

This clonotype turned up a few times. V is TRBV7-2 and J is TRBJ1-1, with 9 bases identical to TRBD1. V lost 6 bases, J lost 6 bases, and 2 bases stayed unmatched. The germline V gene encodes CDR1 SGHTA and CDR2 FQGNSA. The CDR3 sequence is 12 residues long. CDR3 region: CASRGTGPEAFF. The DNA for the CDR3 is TGTGCCAGCAGGGGGACAGGGCCTGAAGCTTTCTTT.

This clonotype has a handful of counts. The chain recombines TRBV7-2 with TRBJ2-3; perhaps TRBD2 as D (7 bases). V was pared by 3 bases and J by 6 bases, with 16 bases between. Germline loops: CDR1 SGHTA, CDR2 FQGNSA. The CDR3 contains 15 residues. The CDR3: CASSFLGGALDTQYF. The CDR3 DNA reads TGTGCCAGCAGCTTCTTGGGGGGGGCCCTCGATACGCAGTATTTT.

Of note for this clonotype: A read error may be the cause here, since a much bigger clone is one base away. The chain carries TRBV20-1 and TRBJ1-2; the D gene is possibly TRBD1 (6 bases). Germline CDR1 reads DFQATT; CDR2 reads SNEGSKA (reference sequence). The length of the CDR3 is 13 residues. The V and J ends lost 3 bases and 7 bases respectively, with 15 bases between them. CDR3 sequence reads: CSASPDSLSGYTF. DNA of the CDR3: TGCAGTGCTAGCCCGGACAGCCTCTCTGGCTACACCTTC.

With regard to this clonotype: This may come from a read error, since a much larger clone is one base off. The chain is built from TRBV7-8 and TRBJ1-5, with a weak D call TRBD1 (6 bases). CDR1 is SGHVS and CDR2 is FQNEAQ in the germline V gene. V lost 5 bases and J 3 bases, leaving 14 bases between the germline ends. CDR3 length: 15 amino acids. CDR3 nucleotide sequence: TGTGCCAGCAGCCGAGGGGGGGCTGACAATCAGCCCCAGCATTTT. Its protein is CASSRGGADNQPQHF.

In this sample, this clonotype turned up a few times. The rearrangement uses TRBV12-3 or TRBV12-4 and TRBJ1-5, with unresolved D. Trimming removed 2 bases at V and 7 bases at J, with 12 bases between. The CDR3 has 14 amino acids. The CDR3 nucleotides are TGTGCCAGCAGTTTACGGGGAATGTACCAGCCCCAGCATTTT. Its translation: CASSLRGMYQPQHF.

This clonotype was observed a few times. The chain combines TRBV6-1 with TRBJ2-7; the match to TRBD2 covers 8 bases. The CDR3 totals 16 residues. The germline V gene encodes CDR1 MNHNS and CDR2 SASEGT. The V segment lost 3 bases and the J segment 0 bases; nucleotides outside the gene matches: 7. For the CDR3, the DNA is TGTGCCAGCAGTGATCGTCTAGCGGGTAGCTCCTACGAGCAGTACTTC. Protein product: CASSDRLAGSSYEQYF.

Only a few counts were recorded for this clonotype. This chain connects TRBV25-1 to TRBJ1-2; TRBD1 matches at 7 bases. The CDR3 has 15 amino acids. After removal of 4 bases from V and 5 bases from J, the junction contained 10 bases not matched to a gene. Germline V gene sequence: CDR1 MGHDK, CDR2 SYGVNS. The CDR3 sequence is CASSVSSGQLYGYTF. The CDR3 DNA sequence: TGTGCCAGCAGTGTCTCCTCGGGACAGCTATATGGCTACACCTTC.

The DNA for the CDR3 is TGTGCTAGTGGTTTAGGGCGGAATCAGCCCCAGCATTTT. This codes for CASGLGRNQPQHF. The J gene is TRBJ1-5, the V gene TRBV12-5; D not certain. This CDR3 comprises 13 residues. Germline V gene data show CDR1 as LGHNT and CDR2 as FRNRAP. V dropped 3 bases and J dropped 4 bases, with 7 bases sitting between them.

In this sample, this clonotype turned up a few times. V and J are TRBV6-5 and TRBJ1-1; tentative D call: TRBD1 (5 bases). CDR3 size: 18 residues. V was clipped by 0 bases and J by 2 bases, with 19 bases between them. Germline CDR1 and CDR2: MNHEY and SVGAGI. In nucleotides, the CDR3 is TGTGCCAGCAGTTACTCGGTCCCCGACAGCCCACTTAACACTGAAGCTTTCTTT. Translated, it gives CASSYSVPDSPLNTEAFF.

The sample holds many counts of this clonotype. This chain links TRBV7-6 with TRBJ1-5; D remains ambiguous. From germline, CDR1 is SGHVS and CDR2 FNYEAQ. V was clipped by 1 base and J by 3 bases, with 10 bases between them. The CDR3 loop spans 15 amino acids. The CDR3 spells CASSLGRSLNQPQHF. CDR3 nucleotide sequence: TGTGCCAGCAGCTTAGGACGGTCCCTCAATCAGCCCCAGCATTTT.

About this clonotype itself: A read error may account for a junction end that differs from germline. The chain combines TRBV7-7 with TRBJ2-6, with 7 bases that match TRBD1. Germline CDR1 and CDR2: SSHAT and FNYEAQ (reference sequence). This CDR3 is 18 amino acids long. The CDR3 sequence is CASSPRQGLNSGANVLTF. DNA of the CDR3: TGTGCTAGCAGCCCCAGACAGGGTTTAAATTCTGGGGCCAACGTCCTGACTTTC.

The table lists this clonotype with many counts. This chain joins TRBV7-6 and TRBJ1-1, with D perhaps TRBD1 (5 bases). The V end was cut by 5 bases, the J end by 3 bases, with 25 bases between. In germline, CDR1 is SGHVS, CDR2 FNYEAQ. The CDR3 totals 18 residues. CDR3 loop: CASSQGVRETEGYTEAFF. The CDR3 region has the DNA TGTGCCAGCAGCCAGGGAGTTAGAGAGACAGAGGGCTACACTGAAGCTTTCTTT.

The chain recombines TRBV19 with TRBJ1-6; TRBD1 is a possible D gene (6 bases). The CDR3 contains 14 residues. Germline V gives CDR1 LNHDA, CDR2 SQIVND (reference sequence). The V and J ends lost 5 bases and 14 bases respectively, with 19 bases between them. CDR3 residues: CASSFRPLDRTLHF. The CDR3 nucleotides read TGTGCCAGTAGTTTTCGACCCCTCGACAGGACCCTCCACTTT.

This CDR3 reads CASSLGDVYNEQFF. CDR3 in DNA: TGTGCCAGCAGTTTGGGCGACGTCTACAATGAGCAGTTCTTC. The chain uses TRBV27 and TRBJ2-1; D is uncertain. Trimming shortened V by 3 bases and J by 3 bases, and 9 bases separated the two germline ends. The CDR3 loop spans 14 amino acids. Germline CDR1 and CDR2: MNHEY and SMNVEV (reference sequence).

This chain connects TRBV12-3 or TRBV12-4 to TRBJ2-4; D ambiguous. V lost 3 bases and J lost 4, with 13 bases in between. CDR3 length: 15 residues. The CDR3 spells CASSFPLGPKNIQYF. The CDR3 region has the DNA TGTGCCAGCAGTTTCCCTCTCGGACCTAAAAACATTCAGTACTTC.

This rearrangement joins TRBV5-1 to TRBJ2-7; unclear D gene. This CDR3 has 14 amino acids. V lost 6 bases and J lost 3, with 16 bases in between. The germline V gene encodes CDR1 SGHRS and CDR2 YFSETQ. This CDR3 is CASMASAASYEQYF. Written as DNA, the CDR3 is TGCGCCAGCATGGCGAGTGCCGCGAGCTACGAGCAGTACTTC.

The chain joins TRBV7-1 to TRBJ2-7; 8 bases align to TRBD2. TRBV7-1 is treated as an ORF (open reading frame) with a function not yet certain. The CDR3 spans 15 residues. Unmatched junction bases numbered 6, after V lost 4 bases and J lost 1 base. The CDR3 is CASSWGRGGSYEQYF. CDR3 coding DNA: TGTGCCAGCAGCTGGGGCCGGGGGGGTTCCTACGAGCAGTACTTC.